This T cell receptor (beta chain) stems from a study of blood T cell repertoires in COVID-19. Between the trimmed V and J ends, which lost 7 bases and 6 bases, there was a span of 10 bases. The germline gives CDR1 MDHEN, CDR2 SYDVKM. This CDR3 is built from 12 residues. Profiled with immunoSEQ multiplex PCR; TCRdb holds only in-frame clones, not every one. This sample carries around 150,000 clones, roughly 85% of them seen once, and the ten largest clones take approximately 3%. The clonotype was recovered from a human donor with acute or convalescent COVID-19. The donor label of this sample is uncertain. The chain employs TRBV28 and TRBJ2-1, with D perhaps TRBD2 (5 bases). The sequencing sample was made of peripheral blood. Written as DNA, the CDR3 is TGTGCCAGCAAGAGGGTTACCAATGAGCAGTTCTTC. This gives the protein CASKRVTNEQFF.